This T cell receptor (beta chain) was captured in a study of blood T cell repertoires in COVID-19. Across the whole study: COVID-19 samples collected from the United States, Italy and Spain covered acute and convalescent phases. T cells, B-cell-depleted T cells, or PBMCs supplied cDNA or gDNA.

Assay used: immunoSEQ multiplex PCR; TCRdb lists only in-frame clones, some missing. Counted here are about 160,000 clones, roughly 88% occurring once; the ten biggest clones make up less than 8%. Participant age was roughly 18 to 100 years, and participants resided in roughly 25 US areas. Donors in Cohort 3 counted as recovered after two negative PCRs, clearance, or symptom resolution. The CDR3 contains 21 residues. Looked up from germline, CDR1 is KGHDR and CDR2 is SFDVKD. After removal of 4 bases from V and 0 bases from J, the junction contained 18 bases not matched to a gene. The chain couples TRBV24-1 to TRBJ2-7; 12 bases are shared with TRBD1. The specimen was PBMCs or T cells enriched from blood (not recorded which). The receptor's source is a woman aged 50 to 65 who had recovered from COVID-19. The CDR3 loop reads CATSEFTRDRGLRGPSYEQYF. The CDR3 DNA reads as TGTGCCACCAGTGAGTTTACCCGGGACAGGGGGCTTCGGGGGCCCTCCTACGAGCAGTACTTC.